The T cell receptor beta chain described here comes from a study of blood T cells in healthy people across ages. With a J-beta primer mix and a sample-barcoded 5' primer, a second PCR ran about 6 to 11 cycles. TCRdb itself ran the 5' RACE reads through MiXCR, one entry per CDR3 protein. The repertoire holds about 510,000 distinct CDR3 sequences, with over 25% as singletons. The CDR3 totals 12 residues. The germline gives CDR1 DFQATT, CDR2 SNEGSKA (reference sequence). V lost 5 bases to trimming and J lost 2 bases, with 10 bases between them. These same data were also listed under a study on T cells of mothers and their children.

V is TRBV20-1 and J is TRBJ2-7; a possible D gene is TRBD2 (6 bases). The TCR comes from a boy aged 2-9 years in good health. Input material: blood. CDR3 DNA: TGCAGTGCTGGCGGGGCCACCTACGAGCAGTACTTC. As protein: CSAGGATYEQYF.